This T cell receptor (beta chain) was sequenced in a study of cytomegalovirus exposure and HLA in healthy donors. V lost 4 bases to trimming and J lost 6 bases; unmatched junction nucleotides: 9. This CDR3 is built from 17 residues. The V gene's germline CDR1 is MGHRA and CDR2 YSYEKL. 60 Vbeta and 13 Jbeta primers were used in PCR. The repertoire was sequenced with immunoSEQ multiplex PCR; TCRdb's copy has only in-frame clones and lacks some. The sample carries 150,000 to 200,000 clones, 70% to 85% recorded once. The source is a woman aged 25-40 years in good health and CMV-seropositive. The rearrangement joins TRBV4-1 to TRBJ2-2; TRBD1 aligns across 12 bases. Sequenced: PBMCs. Here the CDR3 DNA reads TGCGCCAGCAGCCCAATCCCGGGACAGGGGGCGGCCGGGGAGCTGTTTTTT. It encodes CASSPIPGQGAAGELFF.